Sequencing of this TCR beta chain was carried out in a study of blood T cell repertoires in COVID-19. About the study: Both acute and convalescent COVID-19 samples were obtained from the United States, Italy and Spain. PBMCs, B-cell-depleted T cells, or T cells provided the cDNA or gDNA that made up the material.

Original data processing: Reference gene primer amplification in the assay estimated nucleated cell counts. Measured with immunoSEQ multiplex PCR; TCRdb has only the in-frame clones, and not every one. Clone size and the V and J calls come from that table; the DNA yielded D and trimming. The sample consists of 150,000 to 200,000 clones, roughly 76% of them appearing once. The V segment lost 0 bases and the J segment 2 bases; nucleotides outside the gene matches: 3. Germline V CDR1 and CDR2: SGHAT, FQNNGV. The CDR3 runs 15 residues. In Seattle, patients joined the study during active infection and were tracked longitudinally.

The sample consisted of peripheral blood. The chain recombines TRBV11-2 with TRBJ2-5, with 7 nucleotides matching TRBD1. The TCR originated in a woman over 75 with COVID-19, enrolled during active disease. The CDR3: CASSLDGTEQETQYF. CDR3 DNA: TGTGCCAGCAGCTTAGACGGGACAGAGCAAGAGACCCAGTACTTC.